Included here is one T cell receptor (beta chain) sequence, with context. The CDR3 spans 13 residues. Germline CDR1 and CDR2: SGHVS and FQNEAQ. Trimming cost V 4 bases and J 5 bases, with 9 bases left between them. These data are taken from a study of blood T cell repertoires in COVID-19. Authors' data handling: Reference gene primer amplification yielded estimated nucleated cell counts. Profiling relied on immunoSEQ multiplex PCR, and the TCRdb table lists in-frame clones only, not all of them. The V and J calls and clone size come from that table; D and trimming were worked out from the DNA. The sample consists of some 83,000 clones, around 88% of them appearing once.

This receptor was identified in a woman aged 80 or over with active or convalescent COVID-19. Sample: peripheral blood. This chain uses TRBV7-8 with TRBJ1-5, with D maybe TRBD1 (5 bases). The chain's CDR3 is CASSWRGDQPQHF. CDR3 nucleotides: TGTGCCAGCAGCTGGCGGGGGGATCAGCCCCAGCATTTT.